This entry is about one T cell receptor (beta chain). The antigen it recognizes is unknown. It has no much larger one-base neighbor in the sample; base qualities were not kept. Library prep was done by RT-PCR. Sequencing relied on an Illumina HiSeq 2500. Through fastp at Q25 and MiXCR, TCRdb rebuilt clones from the public reads, retaining in-frame beta chains. All rows with the same CDR3 protein become a single entry with the most common DNA and genes. The sample yields 450,000 to 600,000 distinct CDR3 sequences; roughly 7.6% were counted once. 13% of the sample is taken by the ten largest. This specimen comes from a study of response to subunit inactivated influenza vaccine (dated by TCRdb to the late 2010s). Notes on the research overall: To follow how T cells responded to a trivalent subunit inactivated influenza vaccine, the researchers relied on deep quantitative profiling of the T cell receptor repertoire.

The germline V gene (reference sequence) specifies LGHDT as CDR1 and YNNKEL as CDR2. The junction carries 12 bases between V and J, which are trimmed by 1 base and 14 bases respectively. From its cysteine to its phenylalanine, the CDR3 spans 13 amino acids. Solely the CDR3 DNA is kept, with 39 bases framed from the first base. Broad study findings and their caveats: The authors proposed that each seasonal influenza vaccination may bring in only a limited number of new T cells.

This TCR was sampled from a man between 50 and 69 years old who received an inactivated influenza vaccine. Donor details come from another sample of the same person, matched by shared clones. The chain uses TRBV3-1 and TRBJ1-6; the D gene cannot be resolved reliably. The sequenced sample was PBMCs from blood, obtained 23 to 25 months after vaccination. Here is the DNA: TGTGCCAGCAGCCAAGGGCTGGGCTGGACCCTCCACTTT. This translates into CASSQGLGWTLHF.